Listed below are T cell receptor beta chains from one sample, sequenced in a study of CD8+CD57+ T cells in acquired aplastic anemia. One entry per CDR3 protein results from TCRdb running MiXCR on the reads. This repertoire shows about 210,000 distinct CDR3 sequences, 30% to 40% found once; its top ten account for more than 0.95%. The specimen sequenced was sorted CD4+, CD8+, or CD8+CD57+ T cells (not recorded which) from PBMCs. The receptor set was obtained from a human donor in good health, serving as a control. Each CDR3 is given with its conserved first and last residue. D genes are given only for firm matches. Rows give clone size only sometimes, using once, few, many, or a class for an expanded clone.

TRBJ1-4 NA NA TRBV6-2/TRBV6-3 CASAERRQGNEKLFF TGTGCCAGCGCCGAAAGGAGGCAGGGAAATGAAAAACTGTTTTTT
TRBJ1-2 few NA TRBV6-1 CASSPQGTYLGYTF TGTGCCAGCAGCCCACAAGGGACATACCTTGGCTACACCTTC
TRBJ2-3 many NA TRBV5-1 CASSWGGLGADTQYF TGCGCCAGCAGCTGGGGTGGGCTTGGCGCAGATACGCAGTATTTT
TRBJ2-2 NA NA TRBV3-1 CASSTRGSGELFF TGTGCCAGCAGCACCCGCGGATCCGGGGAGCTGTTTTTT
TRBJ2-2 NA TRBD2 TRBV19 CASSPLLAGATGELFF TGTGCCAGTAGTCCGCTACTAGCGGGGGCCACCGGGGAGCTGTTTTTT
TRBJ2-7 many NA TRBV7-2 CASSINYEQYF TGTGCCAGCAGCATTAACTACGAGCAGTACTTC
TRBJ2-5 NA NA TRBV20-1 CSASVLRGTQYF TGCAGTGCTAGCGTACTACGAGGGACCCAGTACTTC
TRBJ1-1 few NA TRBV20-1 CSARDPSGPGTMNTEAFF TGCAGTGCTAGAGATCCGTCAGGGCCCGGGACTATGAACACTGAAGCTTTCTTT
TRBJ2-1 few NA TRBV18 CASSESDPTNNEQFF TGTGCCAGCTCCGAGAGCGATCCGACGAACAATGAGCAGTTCTTC
TRBJ1-3 few TRBD1 TRBV5-1 CASSFKPTGASSGNTIYF TGCGCCAGCAGCTTCAAGCCGACAGGGGCCTCGAGCGGAAACACCATATATTTT
TRBJ1-5 few NA TRBV2 CASSESGGQPQHF TGTGCCAGCAGTGAATCCGGGGGTCAGCCCCAGCATTTT
TRBJ1-2 many NA TRBV15 CATSRGPGGDGGYTF TGTGCCACCAGCAGGGGGCCTGGAGGGGATGGTGGCTACACCTTC
TRBJ1-1 many TRBD1 TRBV19 CASSVITGQPLEAFF TGTGCCAGTAGTGTTATTACGGGACAGCCTCTAGAAGCTTTCTTT
TRBJ2-1 few NA TRBV20-1 CSAPVPTMTSSYNGQFF TGCAGTGCCCCTGTTCCGACTATGACCAGCTCCTACAATGGGCAGTTCTTC
TRBJ1-2 few NA TRBV2 CASSQERVEYGYTF TGTGCCAGCAGCCAAGAAAGGGTTGAGTATGGCTACACCTTC
TRBJ2-7 few TRBD2 TRBV2 CANRKGLAGYYEQYF TGTGCCAACCGCAAGGGACTAGCGGGGTACTACGAGCAGTACTTC
TRBJ2-1 NA NA TRBV12-3/TRBV12-4 CASSFNRAEGNEQFF TGTGCCAGCAGTTTCAACAGGGCGGAAGGCAATGAGCAGTTCTTC
TRBJ1-5 NA TRBD1 TRBV12-3/TRBV12-4 CASTKNGGRGQGARRQPQHF TGTGCCAGCACGAAAAACGGGGGGCGAGGACAGGGGGCGAGGCGTCAGCCCCAGCATTTT
TRBJ2-7 few NA TRBV20-1 CSAIRPSGAGLSEQYF TGCAGTGCTATCCGCCCTTCCGGGGCAGGGCTTAGCGAGCAGTACTTC
TRBJ2-7 many NA TRBV12-3/TRBV12-4 CASSLQDYEQYF TGTGCCAGCAGTTTACAGGACTACGAGCAGTACTTC
TRBJ2-5 NA NA TRBV7-3 CATAPSRSGTQYF TGTGCCACAGCCCCCTCAAGAAGCGGGACCCAGTACTTC
TRBJ2-7 NA NA TRBV7-9 CATDSPYEQYF TGTGCCACCGACAGCCCCTACGAGCAGTACTTC
TRBJ2-1 few NA TRBV19 CASSILLGTYNEQFF TGTGCCAGTAGTATATTACTGGGCACCTACAATGAGCAGTTCTTC